Below, 27 T cell receptor beta chains from the same sample are listed, as sequenced in a study of cytomegalovirus exposure and HLA in healthy donors. 13 Jbeta primers and 60 Vbeta primers were used for the PCR. Profiled with immunoSEQ multiplex PCR; TCRdb holds only in-frame clones, not every one. Counted here are under 200,000 clones, approximately 84% occurring once; the ten biggest clones make up 1.3%. Sequences were obtained from PBMCs. The source is a man aged 45-60 years in good health and CMV-seropositive.

The chain uses TRBV7-3 and TRBJ1-1, with D perhaps TRBD1 (5 bases). Per germline, CDR1 SGHTA and CDR2 FQGTGA. The ends were cut back, 0 bases at V and 5 bases at J, with 22 bases in the middle. The CDR3 totals 18 residues. The CDR3 region has the DNA TGTGCCAGCAGCTTAACGGGGCAGGCAGCCGGGAGAGGAACTGAAGCTTTCTTT. Its translation: CASSLTGQAAGRGTEAFF. Filled out from reference TRBV7-3 and TRBJ1-1, the complete variable domain reads GAGVSQTPSNKVTEKGKYVELRCDPISGHTALYWYRQSLGQGPEFLIYFQGTGAADDSGLPNDRFFAVRPEGSVSTLKIQRTERGDSAVYLCASSLTGQAAGRGTEAFFGQGTRLTVV.

The chain links TRBV2 to TRBJ2-1, with 8 bases identical to TRBD2. Germline V gene data show CDR1 as SNHLY and CDR2 as FYNNEI. V gave up 10 bases and J gave up 0 bases; unmatched junction bases: 11. The CDR3 is 16 amino acids. CDR3 coding DNA: TGTGCCACCCCGGGGGCGGGAGGTGTCTCCTACAATGAGCAGTTCTTC. Protein sequence: CATPGAGGVSYNEQFF.

V is TRBV4-1 and J is TRBJ2-1; the D gene is possibly TRBD1 (6 bases). CDR3 length equals 21 residues. Germline V gene lookup returns CDR1 MGHRA and CDR2 YSYEKL. The ends were cut back, 2 bases at V and 6 bases at J, with 32 bases in the middle. The CDR3 DNA reads TGCGCCAGCAGCCAAAAGTTTAGGTTAGGGGGTCCCCCGGCGGGCCCCAATGAGCAGTTCTTC. This codes for CASSQKFRLGGPPAGPNEQFF.

The CDR3 DNA follows: TGTGCCTGGAGTGTAATCCGGGACACTGAAGCTTTCTTT. The encoded protein is CAWSVIRDTEAFF. The J gene is TRBJ1-1, the V gene TRBV30; D not resolved. Trimming cost V 0 bases and J 3 bases, with 8 bases left between them. Germline values: CDR1 GTSNPN, CDR2 SVGIG (reference sequence). The CDR3 runs to 13 residues.

V is TRBV2 and J is TRBJ2-1; 12 bases agree with TRBD2. From germline, CDR1 is SNHLY and CDR2 FYNNEI. The CDR3 consists of 17 residues. Unmatched junction bases numbered 7, after V lost 2 bases and J lost 5 bases. The CDR3 nucleotides read TGTGCCAGCAGTGAACGTACGAGGACTAGCGGGGACAATGAGCAGTTCTTC. This translates into CASSERTRTSGDNEQFF.

This clone occurred once. V gene TRBV18 combines with J gene TRBJ1-1, with 7 bases that match TRBD1. The V segment lost 2 bases and the J segment 3 bases; nucleotides outside the gene matches: 9. The CDR3 covers 16 residues. In germline, CDR1 is KGHSH, CDR2 LQKENI. The CDR3 bases are TGTGCCAGCTCACCAACTACGTCCAGGGGGGACACTGAAGCTTTCTTT. Its protein product is CASSPTTSRGDTEAFF.

The chain is built from TRBV6-6 and TRBJ2-6; D is unclear. The ends were cut back, 5 bases at V and 0 bases at J, with 11 bases in the middle. The CDR3 runs 16 residues. From germline, CDR1 is MNHNY and CDR2 SVGAGI (reference sequence). The CDR3: CASSTPRSSGANVLTF. The CDR3 nucleotides read TGTGCCAGCAGTACCCCCAGATCCTCTGGGGCCAACGTCCTGACTTTC.

The rearrangement links TRBV19 to TRBJ2-7; maybe TRBD2 (5 bases). Between the trimmed V and J ends, which lost 5 bases and 7 bases, there was a span of 15 bases. The CDR3 spans 13 residues. CDR1 LNHDA and CDR2 SQIVND come from the germline V gene (reference sequence). CDR3 in amino acids: CASSLEGEGEQYF. The CDR3 nucleotides are TGTGCCAGTAGTCTCGAGGGTGAGGGTGAGCAGTACTTC. Variable domain in full (rest from reference TRBV19 and TRBJ2-7): DGGITQSPKYLFRKEGQNVTLSCEQNLNHDAMYWYRQDPGQGLRLIYYSQIVNDFQKGDIAEGYSVSREKKESFPLTVTSAQKNPTAFYLCASSLEGEGEQYFGPGTRLTVT.

This chain uses TRBV2 with TRBJ1-2; D unresolved. The germline V gene has CDR1 SNHLY and CDR2 FYNNEI. Trimming removed 7 bases at V and 3 bases at J, with 12 bases between. This CDR3 contains 13 residues. In DNA, the CDR3 is TGTGCCAGCACCCCGGGAGAAGACTATGGCTACACCTTC. It yields the protein CASTPGEDYGYTF. Using reference TRBV2 and TRBJ1-2 for the parts outside the CDR3, the full variable domain is EPEVTQTPSHQVTQMGQEVILRCVPISNHLYFYWYRQILGQKVEFLVSFYNNEISEKSEIFDDQFSVERPDGSNFTLKIRSTKLEDSAMYFCASTPGEDYGYTFGSGTRLTVV.

V is TRBV28 and J is TRBJ2-3; 10 bases are a match to TRBD2. In germline, CDR1 is MDHEN, CDR2 SYDVKM. CDR3 size: 16 residues. The ends lost 10 bases at V and 0 bases at J; junction bases unmatched: 10. The CDR3 DNA reads TGTGCCATATGGGGACTAGCGTATCCTAGCACAGATACGCAGTATTTT. It yields the protein CAIWGLAYPSTDTQYF. The complete variable domain, with remaining parts taken from reference TRBV28 and TRBJ2-3, reads DVKVTQSSRYLVKRTGEKVFLECVQDMDHENMFWYRQDPGLGLRLIYFSYDVKMKEKGDIPEGYSVSREKKERFSLILESASTNQTSMYLCAIWGLAYPSTDTQYFGPGTRLTVL.

The chain links TRBV11-2 to TRBJ2-1, with D perhaps TRBD2 (5 bases). Germline CDR1 SGHAT, CDR2 FQNNGV. V shed 7 bases and J shed 0 bases, with 10 bases lying between them. CDR3 size: 14 residues. CDR3 in DNA: TGTGCCAGCACTCTAGCACGCTCCTACAATGAGCAGTTCTTC. Its translation: CASTLARSYNEQFF.

The rearrangement links TRBV6-5 to TRBJ2-1, with a weak D call TRBD2 (5 bases). Germline values: CDR1 MNHEY, CDR2 SVGAGI. The CDR3 has 16 amino acids. The ends were cut back, 0 bases at V and 3 bases at J, with 12 bases in the middle. The CDR3 here is CASSYSKSSLYNEQFF. As DNA, the CDR3 is TGTGCCAGCAGTTACTCGAAGTCTAGCCTCTACAATGAGCAGTTCTTC.

The V call is TRBV29-1, the J call TRBJ2-5; possibly TRBD2 for D (5 bases). Germline CDR1 SQVTM, CDR2 ANQGSEA. The V gene lost 6 bases and the J gene lost 5 bases, with 16 bases spanning the gap. There are 13 residues in the CDR3. Here the CDR3 reads CSVPDGGGETQYF. CDR3 sequence (DNA): TGCAGCGTACCGGACGGTGGCGGGGAGACCCAGTACTTC.

The chain couples TRBV2 to TRBJ2-7; TRBD1 agrees at 9 bases. V gave up 4 bases and J gave up 0 bases; unmatched junction bases: 13. CDR1 is SNHLY, CDR2 FYNNEI, per germline. The CDR3 has 18 amino acids. CDR3: CASSGTGASSRSSYEQYF. The CDR3 coding sequence is TGTGCCAGCAGTGGGACAGGGGCTTCCTCGAGGAGCTCCTACGAGCAGTACTTC.

The genes are TRBV30 and TRBJ2-7; 7 positions match TRBD2. Germline lookup yields CDR1 GTSNPN and CDR2 SVGIG (reference sequence). This CDR3 is 11 amino acids long. Trimming removed 3 bases from V and 7 bases from J; junction bases left unmatched: 3. CDR3 in amino acids: CAWRGGVEQYF. CDR3 bases: TGTGCCTGGAGGGGGGGGGTGGAGCAGTACTTC.

The chain couples TRBV11-2 to TRBJ2-3; 11 bases fit TRBD2. The CDR3 loop spans 16 amino acids. The germline V gene encodes CDR1 SGHAT and CDR2 FQNNGV. V lost 5 bases to trimming and J lost 1 base; unmatched junction nucleotides: 5. The CDR3 here is CASSPGTSGGTDTQYF. As DNA, the CDR3 is TGTGCCAGCAGCCCGGGGACTAGCGGAGGCACAGATACGCAGTATTTT.

Here the CDR3 DNA reads TGTGCCTGGAAGATCGGGTTTGGGCCCCAGCATTTT. Protein sequence: CAWKIGFGPQHF. This chain connects TRBV30 to TRBJ1-5; D not certain. The CDR3 sequence is 12 residues long. Germline values: CDR1 GTSNPN, CDR2 SVGIG (reference sequence). The V end lost 4 bases, the J end lost 9 bases, and 13 bases lay between the germline ends. Together with reference TRBV30 and TRBJ1-5, the CDR3 gives the full variable domain: SQTIHQWPATLVQPVGSPLSLECTVEGTSNPNLYWYRQAAGRGLQLLFYSVGIGQISSEVPQNLSASRPQDRQFILSSKKLLLSDSGFYLCAWKIGFGPQHFGDGTRLSIL.

This clone was picked up one time. The rearrangement uses TRBV11-2 and TRBJ2-7; 7 bases match TRBD1. The CDR3 consists of 15 residues. Germline loops: CDR1 SGHAT, CDR2 FQNNGV. J was trimmed by 7 bases and V by 2 bases; bases with no gene match: 11. The CDR3 loop is CASSLLGTAWGEQYF. CDR3 DNA sequence: TGTGCCAGCAGCTTATTGGGGACAGCTTGGGGGGAGCAGTACTTC.

The chain links TRBV6-4 to TRBJ2-1; 12 bases are shared with TRBD2. V lost 6 bases, J lost 8 bases, and 8 bases stayed unmatched. This CDR3 region has 15 residues. Germline assignment: CDR1 MRHNA and CDR2 SNTAGT. In DNA form, the CDR3 reads TGTGCCAGCAGCCCGACTAGCGGGAGATCAGATGAGCAGTTCTTC. Protein: CASSPTSGRSDEQFF.

There are a few counts of this clone. The chain joins TRBV6-1 to TRBJ1-2, with a weak D call TRBD1 (5 bases). Looked up from germline, CDR1 is MNHNS and CDR2 is SASEGT. This CDR3 comprises 13 residues. The germline V and J ends were trimmed by 6 bases and 1 base, with 9 bases remaining between them. The CDR3 bases are TGTGCCAGCAGAAAGACAGATAACTATGGCTACACCTTC. This codes for CASRKTDNYGYTF.

With regard to this clone: Other DNA sequences in this specimen translate into the identical CDR3. The chain joins TRBV29-1 to TRBJ2-2; perhaps TRBD2 as D (7 bases). Looked up from germline, CDR1 is SQVTM and CDR2 is ANQGSEA. The CDR3 is made up of 14 amino acids. With 7 bases removed from V and 1 base from J, the gap between germline ends came to 13 bases. DNA of the CDR3: TGCAGCGCTGGGGGCGGGGGGAACACCGGGGAGCTGTTTTTT. This gives the protein CSAGGGGNTGELFF.

The genes are TRBV28 and TRBJ1-2, with 8 bases matching TRBD1. The CDR3 covers 17 residues. The V and J ends lost 3 bases and 4 bases, in that order; junction bases with no gene match: 13. Germline V gene data show CDR1 as MDHEN and CDR2 as SYDVKM. The CDR3 DNA follows: TGTGCCAGCAGTTTTTCTGGACAGGGACCCTCTCTCTATGGCTACACCTTC. This translates into CASSFSGQGPSLYGYTF.

J is TRBJ2-2 and V is TRBV2; 7 bases align to TRBD2. There are 15 residues in the CDR3. Germline CDR1 and CDR2: SNHLY and FYNNEI. V trimming: 10 bases; J trimming: 2 bases; junction bases outside the gene matches: 10. CDR3 loop: CATEWGGTNTGELFF. CDR3 nucleotides: TGTGCCACCGAATGGGGGGGGACCAACACCGGGGAGCTGTTTTTT. The full variable domain, its missing parts supplied by reference TRBV2 and TRBJ2-2, is EPEVTQTPSHQVTQMGQEVILRCVPISNHLYFYWYRQILGQKVEFLVSFYNNEISEKSEIFDDQFSVERPDGSNFTLKIRSTKLEDSAMYFCATEWGGTNTGELFFGEGSRLTVL.

The chain couples TRBV6-1 to TRBJ1-2, with D perhaps matching TRBD1 (5 bases). Germline CDR1 and CDR2: MNHNS and SASEGT. The CDR3 runs to 15 residues. V lost 1 base to trimming and J lost 0 bases, with 9 bases between them. CDR3 in amino acids: CASSEGQPPNYGYTF. The CDR3 DNA follows: TGTGCCAGCAGTGAAGGACAGCCTCCTAACTATGGCTACACCTTC.

This clone was seen a handful of times. V and J are TRBV6-1 and TRBJ1-5; 7 positions match TRBD1. The CDR3 has 14 residues. V lost 5 bases to trimming and J lost 7 bases; unmatched junction nucleotides: 8. Germline assignment: CDR1 MNHNS and CDR2 SASEGT. DNA for the CDR3: TGTGCCAGCAGTTATAGCAGGGACAGACAGCCCCAGCATTTT. This gives the protein CASSYSRDRQPQHF.

The rearrangement uses TRBV30 and TRBJ1-4, with D possibly TRBD1 on 5 matching bases. CDR3 length: 12 residues. Germline CDR1 is GTSNPN and CDR2 is SVGIG (reference sequence). With 6 bases removed from V and 4 bases from J, the gap between germline ends came to 9 bases. The CDR3 DNA follows: TGTGCCTGTCGGGGGGATAATGAAAAACTGTTTTTT. It is translated as CACRGDNEKLFF.

Only a few counts were recorded for this clone. The chain links TRBV27 to TRBJ2-7; 7 nucleotides agree with TRBD1. This CDR3 has 13 amino acids. Trimming removed 5 bases from V and 6 bases from J; junction bases left unmatched: 7. In germline, CDR1 is MNHEY, CDR2 SMNVEV (reference sequence). The CDR3 spells CASSSKTGLEQYF. The CDR3 DNA is TGTGCCAGCAGTAGTAAGACAGGGCTCGAGCAGTACTTC.